This entry concerns a single TCR beta chain. Antigen unknown. Primers for the PCR totalled 60 Vbeta and 13 Jbeta. The protocol was immunoSEQ multiplex PCR, while the TCRdb copy is restricted to in-frame clones and leaves out a portion. The table has under 150,000 clones, about 80% seen once. The sample belongs to a study of cytomegalovirus exposure and HLA in healthy donors. For the study at large: One earlier analysis, a look at approximately 190 million T cells, found 117 million unique TCR beta sequences.

Each donor was nominally healthy when sampled (though unrecorded immune exposures were likely). General observations from the study: A later analysis found most CMV-associated TCR beta chains apparently HLA-restricted. V segments that were indistinguishable, TRBV6-2 and TRBV6-3 among them, were omitted from analysis.

This CDR3 has 17 amino acids. Germline CDR1 and CDR2: LGHNT and FRNRAP. Trimming cost V 5 bases and J 4 bases; bases outside gene matches: 5. The material sequenced was PBMCs. The sequence came from a woman in her forties or fifties in good health and CMV-seropositive. The chain couples TRBV12-5 to TRBJ2-1; 16 bases match TRBD2. Written as DNA, the CDR3 is TGTGCTAGTGGTGACTCGGGACTAGCGGGGGGGTACAATGAGCAGTTCTTC. This gives the protein CASGDSGLAGGYNEQFF.